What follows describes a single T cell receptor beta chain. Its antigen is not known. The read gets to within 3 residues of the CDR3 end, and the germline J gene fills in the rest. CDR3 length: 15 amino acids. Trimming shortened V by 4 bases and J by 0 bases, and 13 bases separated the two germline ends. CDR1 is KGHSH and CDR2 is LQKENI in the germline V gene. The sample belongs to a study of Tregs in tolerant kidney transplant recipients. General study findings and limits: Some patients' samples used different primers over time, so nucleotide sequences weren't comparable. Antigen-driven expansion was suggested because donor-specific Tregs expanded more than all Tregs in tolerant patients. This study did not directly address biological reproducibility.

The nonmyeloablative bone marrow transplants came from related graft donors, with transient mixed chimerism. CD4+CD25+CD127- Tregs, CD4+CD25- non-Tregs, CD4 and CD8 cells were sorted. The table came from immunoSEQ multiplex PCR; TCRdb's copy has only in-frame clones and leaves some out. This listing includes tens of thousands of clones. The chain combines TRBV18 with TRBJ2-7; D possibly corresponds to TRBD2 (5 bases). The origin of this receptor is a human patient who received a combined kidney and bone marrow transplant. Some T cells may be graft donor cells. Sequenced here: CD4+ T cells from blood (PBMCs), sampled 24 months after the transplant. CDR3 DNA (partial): TGTGCCAGCTCACGGGCGGGTACAACCTCCTACGAG. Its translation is CASSRAGTTSYE. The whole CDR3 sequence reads CASSRAGTTSYEQYF. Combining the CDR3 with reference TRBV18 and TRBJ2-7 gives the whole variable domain NAGVMQNPRHLVRRRGQEARLRCSPMKGHSHVYWYRQLPEEGLKFMVYLQKENIIDESGMPKERFSAEFPKEGPSILRIQQVVRGDSAAYFCASSRAGTTSYEQYFGPGTRLTVT.